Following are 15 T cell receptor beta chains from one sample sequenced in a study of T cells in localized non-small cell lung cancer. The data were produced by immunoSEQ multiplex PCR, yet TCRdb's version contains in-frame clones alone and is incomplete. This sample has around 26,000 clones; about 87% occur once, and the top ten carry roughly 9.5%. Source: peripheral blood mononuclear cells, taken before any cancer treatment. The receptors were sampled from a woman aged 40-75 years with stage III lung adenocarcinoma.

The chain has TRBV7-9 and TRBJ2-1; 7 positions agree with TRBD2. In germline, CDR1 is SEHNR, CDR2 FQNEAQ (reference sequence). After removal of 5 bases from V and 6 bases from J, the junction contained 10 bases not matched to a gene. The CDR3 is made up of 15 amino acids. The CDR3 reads CASSPPRGGGNEQFF. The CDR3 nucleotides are TGTGCCAGCAGCCCCCCCCGAGGCGGGGGCAATGAGCAGTTCTTC.

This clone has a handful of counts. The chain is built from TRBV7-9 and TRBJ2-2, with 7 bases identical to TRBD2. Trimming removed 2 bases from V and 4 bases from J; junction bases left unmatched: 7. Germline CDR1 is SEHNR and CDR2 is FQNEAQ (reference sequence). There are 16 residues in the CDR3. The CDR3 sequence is CASSLWPAGTTGELFF. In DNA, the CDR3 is TGTGCCAGCAGCTTATGGCCAGCGGGAACCACCGGGGAGCTGTTTTTT.

The CDR3 reads CASSASGTGRSGNTIYF. The CDR3 DNA sequence: TGTGCCAGCAGCGCATCCGGGACAGGGAGATCTGGAAACACCATATATTTT. This chain joins TRBV28 and TRBJ1-3; 9 bases align to TRBD1. CDR1 MDHEN and CDR2 SYDVKM come from the germline V gene. CDR3 length equals 17 residues. The ends lost 6 bases at V and 1 base at J; junction bases unmatched: 10.

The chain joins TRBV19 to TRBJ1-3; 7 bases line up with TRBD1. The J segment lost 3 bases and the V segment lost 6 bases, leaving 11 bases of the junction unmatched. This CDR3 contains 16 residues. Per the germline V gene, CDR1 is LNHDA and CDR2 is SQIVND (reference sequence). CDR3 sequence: CASRKAGGYIGNTIYF. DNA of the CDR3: TGTGCCAGTAGGAAGGCAGGGGGATATATTGGAAACACCATATATTTT.

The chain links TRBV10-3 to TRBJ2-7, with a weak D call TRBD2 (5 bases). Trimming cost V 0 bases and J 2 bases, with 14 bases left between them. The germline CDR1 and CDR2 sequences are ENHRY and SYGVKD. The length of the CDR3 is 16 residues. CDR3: CAISESGGSGAYEQYF. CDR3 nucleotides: TGTGCCATCAGTGAGTCAGGCGGAAGCGGCGCCTACGAGCAGTACTTC.

The CDR3 loop is CASRGAGGPTKNIQYF. The DNA of the CDR3 is TGTGCCAGTAGGGGAGCGGGAGGGCCAACCAAAAACATTCAGTACTTC. The J gene is TRBJ2-4, the V gene TRBV19; 10 bases map to TRBD2. Germline V gives CDR1 LNHDA, CDR2 SQIVND (reference sequence). J gave up 2 bases and V 6 bases, and 7 bases lay outside the gene matches. The CDR3 covers 16 residues.

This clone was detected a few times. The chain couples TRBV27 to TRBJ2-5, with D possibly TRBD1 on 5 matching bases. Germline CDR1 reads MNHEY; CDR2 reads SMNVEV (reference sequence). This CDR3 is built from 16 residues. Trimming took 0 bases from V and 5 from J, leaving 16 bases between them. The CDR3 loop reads CASSLSGRVPRETQYF. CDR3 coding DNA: TGTGCCAGCAGTTTATCGGGCAGGGTTCCCCGGGAGACCCAGTACTTC.

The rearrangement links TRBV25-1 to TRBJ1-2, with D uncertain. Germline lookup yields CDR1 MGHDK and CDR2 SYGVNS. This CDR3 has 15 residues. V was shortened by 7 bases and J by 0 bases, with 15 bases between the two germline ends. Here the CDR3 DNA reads TGTGCCAGCAAATCAATGCCGGAAGCTAACTATGGCTACACCTTC. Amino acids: CASKSMPEANYGYTF.

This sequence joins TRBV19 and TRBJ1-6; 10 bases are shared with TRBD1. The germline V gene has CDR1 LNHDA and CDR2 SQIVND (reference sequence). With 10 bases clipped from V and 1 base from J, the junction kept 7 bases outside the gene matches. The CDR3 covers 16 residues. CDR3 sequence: CATTGQGTSYNSPLHF. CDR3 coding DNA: TGTGCCACCACGGGACAGGGGACATCCTATAATTCACCCCTCCACTTT.

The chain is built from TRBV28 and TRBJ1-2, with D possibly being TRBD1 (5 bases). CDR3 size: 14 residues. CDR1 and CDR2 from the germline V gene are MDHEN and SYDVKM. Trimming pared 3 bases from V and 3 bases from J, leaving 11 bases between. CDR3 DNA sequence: TGTGCCAGCAGTTTGTTAGGGACCTACTATGGCTACACCTTC. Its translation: CASSLLGTYYGYTF.

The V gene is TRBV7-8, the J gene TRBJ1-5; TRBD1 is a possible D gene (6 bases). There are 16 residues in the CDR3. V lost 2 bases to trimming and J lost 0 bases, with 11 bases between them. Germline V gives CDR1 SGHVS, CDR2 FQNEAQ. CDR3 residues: CASSLSGGFSNQPQHF. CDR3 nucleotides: TGTGCCAGCAGCTTATCTGGGGGCTTTAGCAATCAGCCCCAGCATTTT.

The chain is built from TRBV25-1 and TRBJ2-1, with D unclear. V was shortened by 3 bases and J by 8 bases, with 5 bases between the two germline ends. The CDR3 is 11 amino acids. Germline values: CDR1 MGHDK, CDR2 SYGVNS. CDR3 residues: CASSDPYEQFF. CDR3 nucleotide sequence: TGTGCCAGCAGTGATCCCTATGAGCAGTTCTTC.

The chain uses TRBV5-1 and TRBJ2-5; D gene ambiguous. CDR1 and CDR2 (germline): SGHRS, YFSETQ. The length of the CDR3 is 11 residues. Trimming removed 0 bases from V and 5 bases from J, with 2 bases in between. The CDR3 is CASSLDETQYF. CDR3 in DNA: TGCGCCAGCAGCTTGGATGAGACCCAGTACTTC.

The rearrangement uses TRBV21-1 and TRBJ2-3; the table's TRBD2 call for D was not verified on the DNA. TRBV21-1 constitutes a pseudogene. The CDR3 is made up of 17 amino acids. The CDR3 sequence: CASSNGTSGGAVDTQYF. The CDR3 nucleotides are TGTGCCAGCAGCAACGGGACTAGCGGGGGGGCAGTAGATACGCAGTATTTT.

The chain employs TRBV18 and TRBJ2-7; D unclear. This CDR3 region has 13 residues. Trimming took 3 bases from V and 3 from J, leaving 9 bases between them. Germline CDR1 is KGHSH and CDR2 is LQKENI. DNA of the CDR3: TGTGCCAGCTCACCGGGCCCAGGCTACGAGCAGTACTTC. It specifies CASSPGPGYEQYF.